This T cell receptor (beta chain) was observed in a study of T cell responses to AZD1222 COVID-19 vaccine (dated by TCRdb to 2020 to 2023). The study in broad terms: AZD1222 recipients given second doses at about 4 weeks or at about 12 weeks were pooled, since spike-specific TCR depth and breadth were not found to differ between the two schedules. Enrollment into the trials was organized by age into subgroups of 18-55, 56-69 and 70-plus years, and those subgroups contained roughly 150, 30 and 60 TCR-sequenced participants, respectively. A total of approximately 240 trial participants underwent TCR sequencing, of whom 200 to 220 had received two doses of AZD1222 and roughly 26 had received two doses of the MenACWY control vaccine.

General study outcomes and caveats: Conclusions about previously exposed vaccinees were limited because only six AZD1222 recipients were SARS-CoV-2 seropositive at baseline. No day 14 peak-response samples were available, so repertoires were characterized only after the peak T cell response. Spike-specific TCR breadth and depth rose significantly after two AZD1222 doses compared with day 0 and with MenACWY recipients. Participants were mostly white British, with more females than males. The authors suggested clonal diversity may have been underestimated. In the small 56-69-year group, the increase in depth fell short of significance, most likely because of low power. Reportedly, almost half of the unique spike-specific TCRs recognized epitopes lying outside the regions that are mutated in the B.1.351 and B.1.1.7 variants. The vaccine-associated CD4 TCRs covered the entire spike protein, and the dominant responses fell in regions 160-218 and 743-854.

The CDR3 regions of human TCRbeta chains were analyzed by immunosequencing. The published analysis was carried out like this. TCRs in the repertoires were compared against a reference library of SARS-CoV-2-specific TCRs that had been generated with the MIRA antigen-specificity platform. Breadth was defined as the fraction of unique TCRs that were SARS-CoV-2-associated. Depth was defined as the fraction of total T cells that were SARS-CoV-2-associated. Using the MIRA data, each spike-specific TCR was mapped to the spike region that the TCR reacts to and placed in a CD4 or CD8 class. Log10-transformed breadth and depth values were compared by one-way ANOVA with Sidak's multiple comparisons tests. TCRdb stores this immuneACCESS table with in-frame sequences only. Part of the clones is absent; in the studies checked, under half of the shortfall reflects unresolved V genes, and no reason is known for the rest. V and J calls and clone size are those listed in that table; D and trimming were worked out from the DNA. Counted in this sample were tens of thousands of clones; 65% to 90% of them appeared once. The top ten hold roughly a tenth of the sample.

From the cysteine through the phenylalanine, the CDR3 covers 14 amino acids. The entry retains the CDR3 DNA only, 42 bases that are in frame from base 1. CDR1 and CDR2 were assigned from the germline V gene (reference sequence) as MNHNY and SVGAGI. V is shortened by 0 bases, J by 6 bases, and the region joining them spans 11 bases. Explained via the paper, the time point label denotes: baseline before first vaccination. Vaccinee samples were obtained from the UK trials COV001 and COV002, which included a single-blind randomized controlled phase 2/3 trial of AZD1222 (ChAdOx1 nCoV-19) in healthy adults. Trial participant PBMC samples were collected at day 0 and day 28 after the second dose for TCRbeta chain sequencing. A note on this clone: The antigen it recognizes is unknown. No base qualities exist here, and no much larger clone lies one base off it.

The rearranged segments are TRBV6-6 and TRBJ1-2; the best D guess is TRBD1, with 6 bases matching. This TCR was recovered from an adult in good health. Sequenced material: peripheral blood, taken on day 0 of AZD1222 vaccination. CDR3 reads: CASSYSRTEDGYTF. The DNA reads as follows: TGTGCCAGCAGTTACTCCCGGACAGAGGATGGCTACACCTTC.